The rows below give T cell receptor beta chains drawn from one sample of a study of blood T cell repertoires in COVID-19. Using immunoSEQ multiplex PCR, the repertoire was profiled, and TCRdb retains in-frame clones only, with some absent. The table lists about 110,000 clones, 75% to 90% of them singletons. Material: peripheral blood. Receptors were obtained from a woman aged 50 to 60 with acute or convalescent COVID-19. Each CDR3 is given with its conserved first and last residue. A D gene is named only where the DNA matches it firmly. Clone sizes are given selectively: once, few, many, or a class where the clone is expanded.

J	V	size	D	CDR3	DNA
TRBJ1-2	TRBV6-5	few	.	CASSSQQINYGYTF	TGTGCCAGCAGTTCGCAACAGATTAACTATGGCTACACCTTC
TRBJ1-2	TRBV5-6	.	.	CASSLNRVYGYTF	TGTGCCAGCAGCTTGAATCGTGTATATGGCTACACCTTC
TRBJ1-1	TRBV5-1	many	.	CASRPPGGHTEAFF	TGCGCCAGCCGGCCCCCAGGAGGACACACTGAAGCTTTCTTT
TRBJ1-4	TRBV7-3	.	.	CASSFRDCRTNEKLFF	TGTGCCAGCAGCTTTCGGGATTGCAGAACTAATGAAAAACTGTTTTTT
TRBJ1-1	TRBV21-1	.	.	CARGTAGGGSKAFF	TGTGCCAGGGGAACGGCAGGGGGCGGTTCAAAAGCTTTCTTT
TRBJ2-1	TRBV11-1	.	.	CASSPQRREQFF	TGTGCCAGCAGCCCCCAGCGGAGAGAGCAGTTCTTC
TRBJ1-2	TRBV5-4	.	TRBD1	CASSLGVSGGGGYTF	TGTGCCAGCAGCTTGGGGGTGTCAGGGGGCGGTGGCTACACCTTC
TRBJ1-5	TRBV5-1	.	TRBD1	CASSLGQGANQPQHF	TGCGCCAGCAGCTTGGGACAGGGGGCGAATCAGCCCCAGCATTTT
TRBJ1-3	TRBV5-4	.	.	CASSLEGGSGNTIYF	TGTGCCAGCAGCTTGGAAGGAGGCTCTGGAAACACCATATATTTT
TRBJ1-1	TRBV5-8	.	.	CASSLHPTEAFF	TGTGCCAGCAGCTTACACCCCACTGAAGCTTTCTTT
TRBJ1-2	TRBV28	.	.	CATPSVANYGYTF	TGTGCCACCCCAAGCGTCGCTAACTATGGCTACACCTTC
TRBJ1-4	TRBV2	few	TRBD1	CASSQGVEKLFF	TGTGCCAGCAGTCAGGGGGTTGAAAAACTGTTTTTT
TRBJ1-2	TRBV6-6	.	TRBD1	CASSWDRPPNYGYTF	TGTGCCAGCAGTTGGGACAGGCCCCCAAACTATGGCTACACCTTC
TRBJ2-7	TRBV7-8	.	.	CASSFEAVLNEQYF	TGTGCCAGCAGCTTTGAAGCCGTTCTAAACGAGCAGTACTTC
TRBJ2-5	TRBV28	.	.	CASSFSQPGLTQYF	TGTGCCAGCAGTTTTAGCCAGCCGGGGTTGACCCAGTACTTC
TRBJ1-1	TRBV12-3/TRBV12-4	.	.	CASSSQGTEAFF	TGTGCCAGCAGCTCTCAGGGGACTGAAGCTTTCTTT
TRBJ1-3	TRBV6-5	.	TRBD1	CASLTGQPSGNTIYF	TGTGCCAGCTTGACGGGACAGCCCTCTGGAAACACCATATATTTT
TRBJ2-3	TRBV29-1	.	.	CSVEGEGGLKLTDTQYF	TGCAGCGTTGAGGGCGAGGGGGGGTTGAAACTCACAGATACGCAGTATTTT
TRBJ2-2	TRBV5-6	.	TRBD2	CASKSRLAARDTGELFF	TGTGCCAGCAAGTCCCGACTAGCGGCGAGGGACACCGGGGAGCTGTTTTTT
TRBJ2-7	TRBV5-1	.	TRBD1	CASSLQPQGALRGEQYF	TGCGCCAGCAGCTTGCAGCCCCAGGGGGCCTTACGGGGCGAGCAGTACTTC
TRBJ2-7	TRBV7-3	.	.	CASSLNEGREQYF	TGTGCCAGCAGCTTAAATGAGGGTCGCGAGCAGTACTTC
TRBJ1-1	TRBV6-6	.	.	CARPTPGQFVPEAFF	TGTGCCAGACCGACCCCAGGGCAGTTTGTTCCTGAAGCTTTCTTT
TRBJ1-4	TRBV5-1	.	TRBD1	CASSLVGGTDNEKLFF	TGCGCCAGCAGCTTGGTCGGCGGGACAGATAATGAAAAACTGTTTTTT
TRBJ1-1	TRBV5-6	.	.	CASSLLGRVTAEAFF	TGTGCCAGCAGCTTGCTCGGTAGAGTGACTGCTGAAGCTTTCTTT
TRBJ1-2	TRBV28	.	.	CASSNQGRGANYGYTF	TGTGCCAGCAGCAATCAGGGGCGAGGAGCTAACTATGGCTACACCTTC
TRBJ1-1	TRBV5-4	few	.	CASSIDRNTEAFF	TGTGCCAGCAGCATCGACAGAAACACTGAAGCTTTCTTT
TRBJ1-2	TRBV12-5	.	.	CASGSPAGDGYTF	TGTGCTAGTGGTTCCCCGGCAGGGGACGGCTACACCTTC
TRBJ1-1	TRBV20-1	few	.	CSARDRHEAFF	TGCAGTGCTAGAGATCGACATGAAGCTTTCTTT
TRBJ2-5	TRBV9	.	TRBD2	CASSVEGSGGVETQYF	TGTGCCAGCAGCGTAGAAGGTAGCGGGGGGGTTGAGACCCAGTACTTC
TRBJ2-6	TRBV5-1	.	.	CASSFQVGGISGANVLTF	TGCGCCAGCAGCTTCCAGGTCGGGGGAATATCTGGGGCCAACGTCCTGACTTTC
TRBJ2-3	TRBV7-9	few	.	CASSLGTGDTQYF	TGTGCCAGCAGCTTAGGAACGGGGGATACGCAGTATTTT
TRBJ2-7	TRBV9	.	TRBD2	CASSATSGGDEQYF	TGTGCCAGCAGCGCGACTAGCGGGGGAGACGAGCAGTACTTC
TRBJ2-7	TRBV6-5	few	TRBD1	CASSYSTGEVYEQYF	TGTGCCAGCAGTTACTCGACAGGGGAGGTCTACGAGCAGTACTTC
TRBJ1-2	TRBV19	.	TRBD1	CATWGQTAGGYTF	TGTGCCACCTGGGGACAGACAGCGGGTGGCTACACCTTC
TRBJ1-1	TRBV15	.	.	CATSRGGGVEAFF	TGTGCCACCAGCAGAGGAGGGGGGGTTGAAGCTTTCTTT
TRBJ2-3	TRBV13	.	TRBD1	CASSSRDRPDTQYF	TGTGCCAGCAGCTCCCGGGACAGGCCAGATACGCAGTATTTT
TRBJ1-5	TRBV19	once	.	CASSIGPRVLRGQPQHF	TGTGCCAGTAGTATAGGGCCACGGGTGCTCAGGGGTCAGCCCCAGCATTTT